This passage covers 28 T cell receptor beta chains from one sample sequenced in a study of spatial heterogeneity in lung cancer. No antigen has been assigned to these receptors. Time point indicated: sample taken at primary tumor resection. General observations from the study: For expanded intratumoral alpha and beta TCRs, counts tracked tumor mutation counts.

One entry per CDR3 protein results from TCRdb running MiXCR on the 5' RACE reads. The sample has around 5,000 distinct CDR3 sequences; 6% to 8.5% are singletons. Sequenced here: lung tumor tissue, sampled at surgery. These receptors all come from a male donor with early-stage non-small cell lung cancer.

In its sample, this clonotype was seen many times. The CDR3 nucleotides read TGTGCCATCAGGGGACCCATCCTCACAGATACGCAGTATTTT. Translation gives CAIRGPILTDTQYF. The chain uses TRBV10-3 and TRBJ2-3; TRBD1 or TRBD2 may be the D gene (5 bases each). Looked up from germline, CDR1 is ENHRY and CDR2 is SYGVKD. Trimming shortened V by 6 bases and J by 2 bases, and 12 bases separated the two germline ends. The CDR3 contains 14 residues.

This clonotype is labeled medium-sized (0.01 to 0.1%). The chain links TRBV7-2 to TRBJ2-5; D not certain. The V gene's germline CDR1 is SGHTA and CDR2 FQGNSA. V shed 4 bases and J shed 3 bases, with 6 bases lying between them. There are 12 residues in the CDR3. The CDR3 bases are TGTGCCAGCAGCTATGGAGAAGAGACCCAGTACTTC. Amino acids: CASSYGEETQYF.

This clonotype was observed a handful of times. The CDR3 nucleotides are TGTGCCAGCAGTGCACTAGCGGGAGAGGATACGCAGTATTTT. Translation: CASSALAGEDTQYF. The rearrangement links TRBV6-1 to TRBJ2-3; the match to TRBD2 covers 11 bases. Germline V gene lookup returns CDR1 MNHNS and CDR2 SASEGT. CDR3 length: 14 residues. With 4 bases clipped from V and 6 bases from J, the junction kept 3 bases outside the gene matches.

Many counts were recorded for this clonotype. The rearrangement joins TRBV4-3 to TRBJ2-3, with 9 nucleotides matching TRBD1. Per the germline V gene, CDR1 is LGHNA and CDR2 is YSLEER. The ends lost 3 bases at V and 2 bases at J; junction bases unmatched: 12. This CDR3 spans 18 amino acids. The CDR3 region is CASSHTLTGGRYTDTQYF. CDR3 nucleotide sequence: TGCGCCAGCAGCCATACCCTTACAGGGGGCAGGTACACAGATACGCAGTATTTT.

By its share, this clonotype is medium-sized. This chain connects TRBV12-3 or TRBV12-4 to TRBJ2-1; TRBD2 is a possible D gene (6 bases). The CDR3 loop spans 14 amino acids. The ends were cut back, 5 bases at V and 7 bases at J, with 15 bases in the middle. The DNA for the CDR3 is TGTGCCAGCAGTAGCATCATCGGAGGGAATGAGCAGTTCTTC. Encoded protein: CASSSIIGGNEQFF.

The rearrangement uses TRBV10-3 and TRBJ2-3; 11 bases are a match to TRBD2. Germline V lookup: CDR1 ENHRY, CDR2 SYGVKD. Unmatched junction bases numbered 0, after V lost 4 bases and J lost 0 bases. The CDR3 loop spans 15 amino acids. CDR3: CAISGTSGSTDTQYF. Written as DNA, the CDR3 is TGTGCCATCAGTGGGACTAGCGGGAGCACAGATACGCAGTATTTT.

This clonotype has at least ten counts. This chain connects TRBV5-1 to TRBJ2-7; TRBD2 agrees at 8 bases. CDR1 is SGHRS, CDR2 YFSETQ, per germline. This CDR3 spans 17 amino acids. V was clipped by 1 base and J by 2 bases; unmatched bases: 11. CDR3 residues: CASSLSRTSPTTYEQYF. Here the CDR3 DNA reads TGCGCCAGCAGCTTGAGTAGGACTAGCCCGACCACCTACGAGCAGTACTTC.

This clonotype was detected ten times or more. The CDR3: CASSWSSYGYTF. The CDR3 DNA sequence: TGTGCCAGCAGCTGGTCCAGCTATGGCTACACCTTC. The chain employs TRBV11-1 and TRBJ1-2, with D hard to call. This CDR3 region has 12 residues. V was pared by 4 bases and J by 4 bases, with 7 bases between. The germline V gene has CDR1 SGHAT and CDR2 FQDESV (reference sequence).

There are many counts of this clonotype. The CDR3 loop reads CASSSTFGTSGRAGDTQYF. The CDR3 DNA sequence: TGCGCCAGCAGCTCAACATTTGGGACTAGCGGGAGGGCCGGAGATACGCAGTATTTT. This chain connects TRBV5-1 to TRBJ2-3; 16 bases map to TRBD2. CDR1 and CDR2 (germline): SGHRS, YFSETQ. The CDR3 consists of 19 residues. Trimming removed 3 bases from V and 5 bases from J; junction bases left unmatched: 12.

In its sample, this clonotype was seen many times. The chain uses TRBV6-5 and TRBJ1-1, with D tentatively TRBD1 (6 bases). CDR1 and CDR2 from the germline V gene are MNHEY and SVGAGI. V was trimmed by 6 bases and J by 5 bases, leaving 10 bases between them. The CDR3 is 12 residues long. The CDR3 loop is CASRAGVTEAFF. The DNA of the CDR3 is TGTGCCAGCAGGGCAGGGGTGACTGAAGCTTTCTTT.

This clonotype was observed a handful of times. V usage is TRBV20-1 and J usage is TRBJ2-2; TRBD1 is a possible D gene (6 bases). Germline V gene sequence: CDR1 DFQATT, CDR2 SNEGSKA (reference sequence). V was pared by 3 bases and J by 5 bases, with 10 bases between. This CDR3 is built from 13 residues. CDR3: CSASFQGTGELFF. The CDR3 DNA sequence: TGCAGTGCTAGCTTCCAGGGGACCGGGGAGCTGTTTTTT.

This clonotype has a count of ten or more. CDR3 sequence (DNA): TGCGCCAGCAGCCGAGACAGGGTTAATGAAAAACTGTTTTTT. Its protein product is CASSRDRVNEKLFF. This chain joins TRBV5-1 and TRBJ1-4, with 7 bases lining up with TRBD1. In germline, CDR1 is SGHRS, CDR2 YFSETQ. Trimming took 4 bases from V and 4 from J; bases not matched to a gene: 4. The CDR3 has 14 residues.

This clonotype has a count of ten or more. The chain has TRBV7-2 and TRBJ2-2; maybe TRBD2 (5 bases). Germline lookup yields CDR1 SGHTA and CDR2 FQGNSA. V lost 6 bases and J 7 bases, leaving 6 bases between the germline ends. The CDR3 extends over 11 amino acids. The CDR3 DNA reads TGTGCCAGCAGGGGGAGCGGGGAGCTGTTTTTT. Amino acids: CASRGSGELFF.

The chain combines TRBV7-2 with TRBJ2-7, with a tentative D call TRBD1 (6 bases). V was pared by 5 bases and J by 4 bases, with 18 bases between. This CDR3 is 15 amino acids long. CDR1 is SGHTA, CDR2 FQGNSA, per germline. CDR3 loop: CASSQTRTALYEQYF. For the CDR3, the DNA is TGTGCCAGCAGCCAAACCCGGACAGCACTTTACGAGCAGTACTTC. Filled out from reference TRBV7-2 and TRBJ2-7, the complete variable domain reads GAGVSQSPSNKVTEKGKDVELRCDPISGHTALYWYRQSLGQGLEFLIYFQGNSAPDKSGLPSDRFSAERTGGSVSTLTIQRTQQEDSAVYLCASSQTRTALYEQYFGPGTRLTVT.

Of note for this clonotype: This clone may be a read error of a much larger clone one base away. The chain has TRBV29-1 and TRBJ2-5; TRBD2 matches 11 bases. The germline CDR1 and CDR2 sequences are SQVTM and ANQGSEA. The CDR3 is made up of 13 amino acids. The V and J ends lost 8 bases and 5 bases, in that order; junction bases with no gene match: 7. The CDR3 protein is CSFVTSGEETQYF. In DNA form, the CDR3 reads TGCAGCTTCGTGACTAGCGGGGAGGAGACCCAGTACTTC.

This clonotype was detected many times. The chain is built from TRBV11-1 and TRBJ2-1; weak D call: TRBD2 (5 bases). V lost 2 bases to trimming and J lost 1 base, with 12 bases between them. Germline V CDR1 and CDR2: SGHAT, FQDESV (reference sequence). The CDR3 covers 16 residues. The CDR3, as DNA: TGTGCCAGCAGCTTACGAGGGAGAACGTCCTACAATGAGCAGTTCTTC. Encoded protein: CASSLRGRTSYNEQFF.

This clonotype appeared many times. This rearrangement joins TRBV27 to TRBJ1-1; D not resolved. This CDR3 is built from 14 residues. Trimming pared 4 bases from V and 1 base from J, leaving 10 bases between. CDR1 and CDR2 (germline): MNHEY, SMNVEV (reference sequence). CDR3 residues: CASSYSVGNTEAFF. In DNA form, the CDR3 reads TGTGCCAGCAGTTACAGTGTGGGGAACACTGAAGCTTTCTTT.

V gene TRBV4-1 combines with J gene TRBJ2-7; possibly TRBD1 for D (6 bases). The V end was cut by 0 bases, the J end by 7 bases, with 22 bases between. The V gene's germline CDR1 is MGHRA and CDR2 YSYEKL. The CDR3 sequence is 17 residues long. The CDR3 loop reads CASSQDIQNRVIREQYF. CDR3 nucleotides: TGCGCCAGCAGCCAAGATATTCAGAACAGGGTGATTCGTGAGCAGTACTTC.

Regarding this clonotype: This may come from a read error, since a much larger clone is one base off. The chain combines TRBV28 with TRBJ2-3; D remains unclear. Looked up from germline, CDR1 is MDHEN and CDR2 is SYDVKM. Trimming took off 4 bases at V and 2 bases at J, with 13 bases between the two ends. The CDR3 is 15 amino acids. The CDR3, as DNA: TGTGCCAGCAGTTCCCATAAGGGTTACACAGATACGCAGTATTTT. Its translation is CASSSHKGYTDTQYF.

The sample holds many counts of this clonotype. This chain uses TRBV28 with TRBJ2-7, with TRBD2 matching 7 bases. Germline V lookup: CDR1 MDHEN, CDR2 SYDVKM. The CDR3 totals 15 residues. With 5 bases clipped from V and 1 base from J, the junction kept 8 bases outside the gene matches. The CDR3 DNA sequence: TGTGCCAGCAGTCGTCGGGGCGGGGGTTCCTACGAGCAGTACTTC. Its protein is CASSRRGGGSYEQYF.

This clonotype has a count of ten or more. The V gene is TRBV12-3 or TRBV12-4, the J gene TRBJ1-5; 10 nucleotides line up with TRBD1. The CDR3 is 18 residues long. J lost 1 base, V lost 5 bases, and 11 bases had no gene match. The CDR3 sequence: CASSRTGGSGGSNQPQHF. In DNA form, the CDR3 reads TGTGCCAGCAGTCGGACAGGGGGTTCGGGGGGGAGCAATCAGCCCCAGCATTTT.

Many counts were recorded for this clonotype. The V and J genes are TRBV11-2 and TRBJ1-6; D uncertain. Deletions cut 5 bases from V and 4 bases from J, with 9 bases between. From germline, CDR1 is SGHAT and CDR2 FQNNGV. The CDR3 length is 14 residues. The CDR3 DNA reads TGTGCCAGCAGCGGGTCCAGTTATAATTCACCCCTCCACTTT. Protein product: CASSGSSYNSPLHF.

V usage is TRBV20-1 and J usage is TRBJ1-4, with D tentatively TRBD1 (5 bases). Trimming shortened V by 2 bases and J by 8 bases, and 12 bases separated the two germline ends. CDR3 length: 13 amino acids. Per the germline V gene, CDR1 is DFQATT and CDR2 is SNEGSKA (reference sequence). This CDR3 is CSARRDSLEKLFF. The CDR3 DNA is TGCAGTGCTAGAAGGGACTCCTTGGAAAAACTGTTTTTT.

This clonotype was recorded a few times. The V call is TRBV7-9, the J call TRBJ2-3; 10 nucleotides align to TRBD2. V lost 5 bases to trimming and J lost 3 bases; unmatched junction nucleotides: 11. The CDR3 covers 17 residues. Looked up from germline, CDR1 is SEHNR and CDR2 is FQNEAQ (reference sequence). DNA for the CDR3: TGTGCCAGCAGCCCAACACGATCTAGCGGGGGAACAGATACGCAGTATTTT. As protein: CASSPTRSSGGTDTQYF. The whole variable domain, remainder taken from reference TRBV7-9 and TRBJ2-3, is DTGVSQNPRHKITKRGQNVTFRCDPISEHNRLYWYRQTLGQGPEFLTYFQNEAQLEKSRLLSDRFSAERPKGSFSTLEIQRTEQGDSAMYLCASSPTRSSGGTDTQYFGPGTRLTVL.

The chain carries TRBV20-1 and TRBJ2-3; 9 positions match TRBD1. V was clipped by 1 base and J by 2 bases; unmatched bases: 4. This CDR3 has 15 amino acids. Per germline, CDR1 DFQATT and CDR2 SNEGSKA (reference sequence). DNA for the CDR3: TGCAGTGCTAGAGTGAGACAGGGGGTCACAGATACGCAGTATTTT. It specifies CSARVRQGVTDTQYF.

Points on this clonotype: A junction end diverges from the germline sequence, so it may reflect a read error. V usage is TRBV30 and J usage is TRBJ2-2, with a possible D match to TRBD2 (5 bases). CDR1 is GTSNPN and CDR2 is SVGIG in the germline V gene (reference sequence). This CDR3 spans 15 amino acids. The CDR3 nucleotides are TGTGCCCGGAGTACTGGGAGTAAATTCACCGGGGAGCTGTTTTTT. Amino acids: CARSTGSKFTGELFF.

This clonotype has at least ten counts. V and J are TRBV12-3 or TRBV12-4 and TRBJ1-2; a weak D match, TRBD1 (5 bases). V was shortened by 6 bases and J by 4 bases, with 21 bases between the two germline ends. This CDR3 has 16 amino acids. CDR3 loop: CASSSPTGPHFYGYTF. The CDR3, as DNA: TGTGCCAGCAGCAGTCCTACGGGGCCTCATTTCTATGGCTACACCTTC.

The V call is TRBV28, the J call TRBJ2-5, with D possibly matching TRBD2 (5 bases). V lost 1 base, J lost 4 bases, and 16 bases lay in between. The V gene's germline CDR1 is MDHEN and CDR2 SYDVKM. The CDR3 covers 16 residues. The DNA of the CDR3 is TGTGCCAGCAGTTTATTTGGGTGGGAGAAGGGAGAGACCCAGTACTTC. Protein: CASSLFGWEKGETQYF. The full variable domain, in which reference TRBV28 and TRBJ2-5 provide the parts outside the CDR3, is DVKVTQSSRYLVKRTGEKVFLECVQDMDHENMFWYRQDPGLGLRLIYFSYDVKMKEKGDIPEGYSVSREKKERFSLILESASTNQTSMYLCASSLFGWEKGETQYFGPGTRLLVL.